Listed below are T cell receptor beta chains from one sample, sequenced in a study of T cell responses to AZD1222 COVID-19 vaccine. The protocol was immunoSEQ multiplex PCR, while the TCRdb copy is restricted to in-frame clones and leaves out a portion. The sample contains some 130,000 clones, about nine tenths of which appear only once. Sequenced material: peripheral blood, taken on day 0 of AZD1222 vaccination. The receptors were gathered from an adult in good health. CDR3s include the opening cysteine and the closing phenylalanine or tryptophan. Each record gives: clone size, V gene, J gene, D gene, CDR3 protein, CDR3 DNA. D genes are given only for firm matches. Where a row states a size, it is once, few, many or the class of an expanded clone; other rows omit it.

clone_size: -
v_call: TRBV29-1
j_call: TRBJ2-7
d_call: -
cdr3_aa: CSVEIPPYYEQYF
cdr3_nt: TGCAGCGTAGAGATCCCACCTTACTACGAGCAGTACTTC

clone_size: -
v_call: TRBV29-1
j_call: TRBJ2-3
d_call: TRBD2
cdr3_aa: CSVPGLVNADTQYF
cdr3_nt: TGCAGCGTCCCGGGACTAGTTAATGCAGATACGCAGTATTTT

clone_size: -
v_call: TRBV6-5
j_call: TRBJ2-7
d_call: TRBD1
cdr3_aa: CASSNGDRGPYEQYF
cdr3_nt: TGTGCCAGCAGCAACGGGGACAGGGGCCCCTACGAGCAGTACTTC

clone_size: -
v_call: TRBV9
j_call: TRBJ2-1
d_call: TRBD2
cdr3_aa: CASSVGPSGSDNEQFF
cdr3_nt: TGTGCCAGCAGCGTAGGTCCTAGCGGGAGTGATAATGAGCAGTTCTTC

clone_size: -
v_call: TRBV6-1
j_call: TRBJ2-7
d_call: TRBD2
cdr3_aa: CASSEPAGGTHEQYF
cdr3_nt: TGTGCCAGCAGTGAACCCGCGGGAGGGACCCACGAGCAGTACTTC

clone_size: -
v_call: TRBV10-2
j_call: TRBJ2-5
d_call: -
cdr3_aa: CASSSGFGPRETQYF
cdr3_nt: TGCGCCAGCAGTAGCGGGTTTGGTCCAAGGGAGACCCAGTACTTC

clone_size: -
v_call: TRBV6-5
j_call: TRBJ1-5
d_call: TRBD1
cdr3_aa: CASRPTGGNQPQHF
cdr3_nt: TGTGCCAGCAGACCGACAGGGGGAAATCAGCCCCAGCATTTT

clone_size: -
v_call: TRBV3-1/TRBV3-2
j_call: TRBJ1-1
d_call: -
cdr3_aa: CASSQGAGTMGAFF
cdr3_nt: TGTGCCAGCAGCCAAGGGGCAGGGACAATGGGGGCTTTCTTT

clone_size: -
v_call: TRBV2
j_call: TRBJ1-5
d_call: -
cdr3_aa: CASCLSWNQPQHF
cdr3_nt: TGTGCCAGCTGTCTCTCGTGGAATCAGCCCCAGCATTTT

clone_size: -
v_call: TRBV28
j_call: TRBJ2-7
d_call: TRBD2
cdr3_aa: CASSFGLAGGLDRPEQYF
cdr3_nt: TGTGCCAGCAGTTTCGGACTAGCGGGAGGCCTTGATCGTCCGGAGCAGTACTTC

clone_size: -
v_call: TRBV27
j_call: TRBJ2-3
d_call: TRBD2
cdr3_aa: CASSLVGGSGTSGRGTDTQYF
cdr3_nt: TGTGCCAGCAGTTTAGTAGGGGGGTCCGGAACTAGCGGGAGAGGCACAGATACGCAGTATTTT

clone_size: -
v_call: TRBV19
j_call: TRBJ2-5
d_call: TRBD1
cdr3_aa: CASSTGTGGGETQYF
cdr3_nt: TGTGCCAGTAGTACCGGGACAGGGGGTGGGGAGACCCAGTACTTC

clone_size: -
v_call: TRBV7-2
j_call: TRBJ2-1
d_call: TRBD2
cdr3_aa: CASSPGLAGAYNEQFF
cdr3_nt: TGTGCCAGCAGCCCGGGACTAGCGGGAGCATACAATGAGCAGTTCTTC

clone_size: -
v_call: TRBV18
j_call: TRBJ2-5
d_call: -
cdr3_aa: CASSPLVRETQYF
cdr3_nt: TGTGCCAGCTCACCATTAGTTAGAGAGACCCAGTACTTC

clone_size: few
v_call: TRBV6-5
j_call: TRBJ2-7
d_call: -
cdr3_aa: CASRKPDLSSYEQYF
cdr3_nt: TGTGCCAGCCGAAAACCGGACCTGAGCTCCTACGAGCAGTACTTC

clone_size: -
v_call: TRBV9
j_call: TRBJ1-2
d_call: -
cdr3_aa: CASSVEPGAVYGYTF
cdr3_nt: TGTGCCAGCAGCGTAGAGCCGGGGGCAGTTTATGGCTACACCTTC

clone_size: -
v_call: TRBV5-6
j_call: TRBJ2-3
d_call: -
cdr3_aa: CASSLGPPGGTDTQYF
cdr3_nt: TGTGCCAGCAGCTTAGGCCCGCCGGGAGGCACAGATACGCAGTATTTT

clone_size: -
v_call: TRBV10-3
j_call: TRBJ2-2
d_call: TRBD1
cdr3_aa: CAISAGQGAVGTGELFF
cdr3_nt: TGTGCCATCAGTGCGGGACAGGGGGCGGTTGGCACCGGGGAGCTGTTTTTT

clone_size: -
v_call: TRBV11-3
j_call: TRBJ2-2
d_call: -
cdr3_aa: CASSPEVAVELFF
cdr3_nt: TGTGCCAGCAGCCCAGAGGTAGCAGTGGAGCTGTTTTTT

clone_size: -
v_call: TRBV18
j_call: TRBJ2-4
d_call: -
cdr3_aa: CASSPVAGARGNIQYF
cdr3_nt: TGTGCCAGCTCACCGGTAGCAGGGGCGCGGGGAAACATTCAGTACTTC

clone_size: once
v_call: TRBV7-7
j_call: TRBJ2-3
d_call: -
cdr3_aa: CASSPSVGGGTDTQYF
cdr3_nt: TGTGCTAGCAGCCCCAGCGTTGGCGGGGGCACAGATACGCAGTATTTT

clone_size: -
v_call: TRBV30
j_call: TRBJ1-4
d_call: -
cdr3_aa: CAWSVGQAATNEKLFF
cdr3_nt: TGTGCCTGGAGTGTCGGGCAGGCCGCAACTAATGAAAAACTGTTTTTT

clone_size: -
v_call: TRBV6-6
j_call: TRBJ2-7
d_call: TRBD1
cdr3_aa: CASSYGTGASYEQYF
cdr3_nt: TGTGCCAGCAGTTACGGGACAGGGGCCTCCTACGAGCAGTACTTC

clone_size: -
v_call: TRBV30
j_call: TRBJ2-3
d_call: -
cdr3_aa: CACPRGAGEGTQYF
cdr3_nt: TGTGCCTGTCCGAGGGGGGCCGGTGAAGGTACGCAGTATTTT

clone_size: -
v_call: TRBV30
j_call: TRBJ1-3
d_call: TRBD1
cdr3_aa: CAWSVRGGASGNTIYF
cdr3_nt: TGTGCCTGGAGTGTGAGAGGGGGCGCTAGTGGAAACACCATATATTTT

clone_size: once
v_call: TRBV19
j_call: TRBJ2-1
d_call: -
cdr3_aa: CASSIRRAEINEQFF
cdr3_nt: TGTGCCAGTAGTATTCGTCGAGCGGAGATAAATGAGCAGTTCTTC

clone_size: -
v_call: TRBV5-1
j_call: TRBJ1-4
d_call: TRBD1
cdr3_aa: CASSFGQGDEKLFF
cdr3_nt: TGCGCCAGCAGCTTCGGACAGGGAGATGAAAAACTGTTTTTT

clone_size: -
v_call: TRBV19
j_call: TRBJ1-5
d_call: TRBD1
cdr3_aa: CASSLVLGQGGQPQHF
cdr3_nt: TGTGCCAGTAGTCTCGTACTGGGACAGGGGGGCCAGCCCCAGCATTTT

clone_size: -
v_call: TRBV21-1
j_call: TRBJ2-3
d_call: -
cdr3_aa: CASTGTGRTDTQYF
cdr3_nt: TGTGCCAGCACCGGGACAGGGCGAACAGATACGCAGTATTTT

clone_size: -
v_call: TRBV7-2
j_call: TRBJ1-6
d_call: -
cdr3_aa: CASSTDSSYNSPLHF
cdr3_nt: TGTGCCAGCAGCACGGACAGCTCCTATAATTCACCCCTCCACTTT

clone_size: -
v_call: TRBV10-3
j_call: TRBJ2-2
d_call: TRBD1
cdr3_aa: CAISPTTGFSGELFF
cdr3_nt: TGTGCCATCAGTCCCACGACAGGGTTTTCCGGGGAGCTGTTTTTT

clone_size: -
v_call: TRBV30
j_call: TRBJ1-2
d_call: TRBD1
cdr3_aa: CAWSSGTALPYYGYTF
cdr3_nt: TGTGCCTGGAGCTCCGGGACAGCTTTACCCTACTATGGCTACACCTTC

clone_size: -
v_call: TRBV5-1
j_call: TRBJ1-2
d_call: -
cdr3_aa: CASSPERVNYGYTF
cdr3_nt: TGCGCCAGCAGCCCGGAGAGGGTTAACTATGGCTACACCTTC

clone_size: -
v_call: TRBV5-4
j_call: TRBJ2-3
d_call: TRBD2
cdr3_aa: CASSLGLAGVKDTQYF
cdr3_nt: TGTGCCAGCAGCTTGGGACTAGCGGGAGTTAAAGATACGCAGTATTTT

clone_size: -
v_call: TRBV30
j_call: TRBJ1-6
d_call: -
cdr3_aa: CAWSVGGRALHF
cdr3_nt: TGTGCCTGGAGTGTCGGGGGGCGAGCCCTCCACTTT

clone_size: -
v_call: TRBV5-1
j_call: TRBJ2-7
d_call: -
cdr3_aa: CASSLAGSNYEQYF
cdr3_nt: TGCGCCAGCAGCTTGGCCGGATCGAACTACGAGCAGTACTTC

clone_size: -
v_call: TRBV18
j_call: TRBJ2-3
d_call: -
cdr3_aa: CASSPRDTDTQYF
cdr3_nt: TGTGCCAGCTCACCACGGGACACAGATACGCAGTATTTT

clone_size: once
v_call: TRBV11-2
j_call: TRBJ2-2
d_call: TRBD1
cdr3_aa: CASSFGQVNTGELFF
cdr3_nt: TGTGCCAGCAGCTTCGGACAGGTGAACACCGGGGAGCTGTTTTTT

clone_size: -
v_call: TRBV10-3
j_call: TRBJ1-5
d_call: -
cdr3_aa: CAISESPRLGQPQHF
cdr3_nt: TGTGCCATCAGTGAGTCGCCCAGGTTAGGGCAGCCCCAGCATTTT